This T cell receptor (beta chain) derives from a study of blood T cell repertoires in COVID-19. About the research overall: Nucleic acid was either cDNA or gDNA, and it came from T cells, B-cell-depleted T cells, or PBMCs.

The repertoire was sequenced with immunoSEQ multiplex PCR; TCRdb's copy has only in-frame clones and lacks some. The sample has around 150,000 clones; around nine tenths are singletons. With V trimmed by 0 bases and J by 4 bases, 2 bases remained unmatched. Germline loops: CDR1 LGHDT, CDR2 YNNKEL (reference sequence). CDR3 length: 14 residues. This chain links TRBV3-1 (or the pseudogene TRBV3-2) with TRBJ2-7; 8 bases agree with TRBD1. This TCR came from a man between 60 and 75 years old with active or convalescent COVID-19. The material sequenced was peripheral blood. The CDR3 nucleotides read TGTGCCAGCAGCCAAGACACAGGGGGGTACGAGCAGTACTTC. This translates into CASSQDTGGYEQYF.